The table lists the clone carrying this T cell receptor beta chain with a few counts. Uncontrolled infection, other autoimmune disease, pregnancy and lactation each barred patients from inclusion. Orbital computed tomography, thyroid ultrasound, serum thyroxine and TRAb, and clinical symptoms together informed the diagnoses. These data are taken from a study of T cells in Graves' hyperthyroidism and ophthalmopathy. In the study overall: The blood sample was taken at first diagnosis, before treatment began.

The source material, RNA transcripts, was used to amplify TCR beta CDR3 regions. The HTBI primer set served for first-round RT-PCR of the TCR CDR3. MiXCR, run by TCRdb on the multiplex PCR reads, gives a single entry per CDR3 protein. This table holds around 250,000 distinct CDR3 sequences, roughly 14% found once. The sequenced material came from blood. The source is a woman between 40 and 50 years old with Graves' hyperthyroidism that later progressed to Graves' ophthalmopathy.

The CDR3, as DNA: TGCAGTGCCATACTGGCGCTAGGGGCGGGAGTTTTAGATACGCAGTATTTT. Protein product: CSAILALGAGVLDTQYF. V and J are TRBV20-1 and TRBJ2-3; 7 positions agree with TRBD2. V was pared by 6 bases and J by 5 bases, with 20 bases of the junction left unmatched. The germline V gene encodes CDR1 DFQATT and CDR2 SNEGSKA (reference sequence). This CDR3 contains 17 residues.